A single sample gave rise to the 2 T cell receptor beta chains below, sequenced in a study of blood T cell repertoires in COVID-19. The table came from immunoSEQ multiplex PCR; TCRdb's copy has only in-frame clones and leaves some out. The table has 300,000 to 400,000 clones, 87% seen once. The sequenced sample consisted of peripheral blood. All receptors come from a woman aged 45-59 years with COVID-19, enrolled during active disease.

The J gene is TRBJ2-7, the V gene TRBV5-1; 9 bases fit TRBD1. The CDR3 contains 16 residues. The germline gives CDR1 SGHRS, CDR2 YFSETQ. V shed 1 base, J shed 6 bases, and the junction held 11 bases outside the gene matches. CDR3 amino acids: CASSLLGSGQGAEQYF. Here the CDR3 DNA reads TGCGCCAGCAGCTTGCTCGGCTCGGGACAGGGTGCCGAGCAGTACTTC.

This chain uses TRBV19 with TRBJ2-2; TRBD1 matches at 9 bases. Trimming took 3 bases from V and 4 from J; bases not matched to a gene: 6. The CDR3 is 16 residues long. The germline CDR1 and CDR2 sequences are LNHDA and SQIVND (reference sequence). The CDR3 DNA follows: TGTGCCAGTAGTATTACAGGGGGCGCGGTCACCGGGGAGCTGTTTTTT. Translating gives CASSITGGAVTGELFF. Complete variable domain (other parts from reference TRBV19 and TRBJ2-2): DGGITQSPKYLFRKEGQNVTLSCEQNLNHDAMYWYRQDPGQGLRLIYYSQIVNDFQKGDIAEGYSVSREKKESFPLTVTSAQKNPTAFYLCASSITGGAVTGELFFGEGSRLTVL.